The clone carrying this T cell receptor (beta chain) was seen once. Antigen specificity is unknown. Clones were sequenced by immunoSEQ multiplex PCR, and TCRdb holds only the in-frame ones, with some missing. This sample has some 29,000 clones; 70% to 90% occur once, and the top ten carry roughly 1.9%. This CDR3 has 13 residues. CDR1 is MNHEY, CDR2 SVGAGI, per germline. With 7 bases removed from V and 4 bases from J, the gap between germline ends came to 13 bases. The data derive from a study of tumor-infiltrating lymphocytes in localized non-small cell lung cancer. Findings and caveats of the study: Only some patients had TCR sequencing, depending on available tissue.

Sequenced: lung tumor tissue. This sequence originates from a human donor with non-small cell lung cancer. V usage is TRBV6-5 and J usage is TRBJ2-5; D is possibly TRBD1 or TRBD2 (6 bases each). CDR3 sequence (DNA): TGTGCCAGCATTTCGGGGGCGGGAGAGACCCAGTACTTC. Its protein product is CASISGAGETQYF.